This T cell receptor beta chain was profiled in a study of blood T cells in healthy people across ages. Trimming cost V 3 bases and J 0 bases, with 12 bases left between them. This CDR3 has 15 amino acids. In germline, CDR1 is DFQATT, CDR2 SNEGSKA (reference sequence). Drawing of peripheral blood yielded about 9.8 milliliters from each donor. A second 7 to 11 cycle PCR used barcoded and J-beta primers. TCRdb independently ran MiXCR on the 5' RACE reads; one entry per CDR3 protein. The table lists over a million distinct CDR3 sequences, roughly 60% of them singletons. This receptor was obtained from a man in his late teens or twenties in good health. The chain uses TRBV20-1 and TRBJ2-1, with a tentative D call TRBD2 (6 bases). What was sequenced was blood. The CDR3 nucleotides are TGCAGTGCTAGGGGACTCTCAGGCTCCTACAATGAGCAGTTCTTC. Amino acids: CSARGLSGSYNEQFF.